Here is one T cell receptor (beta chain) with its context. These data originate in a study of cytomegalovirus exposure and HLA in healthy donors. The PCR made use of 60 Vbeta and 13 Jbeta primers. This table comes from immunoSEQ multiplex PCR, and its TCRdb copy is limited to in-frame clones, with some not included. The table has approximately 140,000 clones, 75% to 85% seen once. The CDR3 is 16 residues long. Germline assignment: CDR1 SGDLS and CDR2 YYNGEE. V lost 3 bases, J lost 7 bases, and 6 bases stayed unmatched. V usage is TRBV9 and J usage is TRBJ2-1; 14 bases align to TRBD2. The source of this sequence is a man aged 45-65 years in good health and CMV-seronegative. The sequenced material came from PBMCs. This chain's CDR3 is CASSAQGTSGGNEQFF. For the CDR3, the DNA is TGTGCCAGCAGCGCACAAGGGACTAGCGGGGGAAATGAGCAGTTCTTC.